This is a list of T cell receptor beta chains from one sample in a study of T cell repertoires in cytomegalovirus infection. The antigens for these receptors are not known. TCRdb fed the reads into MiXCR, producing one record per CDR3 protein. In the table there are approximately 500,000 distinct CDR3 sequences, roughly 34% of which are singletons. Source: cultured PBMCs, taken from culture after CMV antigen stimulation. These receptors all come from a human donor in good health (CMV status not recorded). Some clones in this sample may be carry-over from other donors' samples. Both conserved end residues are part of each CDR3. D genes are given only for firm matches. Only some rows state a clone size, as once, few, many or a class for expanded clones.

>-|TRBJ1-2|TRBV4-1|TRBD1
CASSNLQGAKHGYTF
TGCGCCAGCAGCAATCTCCAGGGGGCGAAGCATGGCTACACCTTC
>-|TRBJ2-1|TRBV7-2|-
CASSLVKRTGDNEQFF
TGTGCCAGCAGCTTGGTTAAAAGGACTGGAGACAATGAGCAGTTCTTC
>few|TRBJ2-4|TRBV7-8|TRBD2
CASSPGRALAKNIQYF
TGTGCCAGCAGCCCGGGGAGGGCCTTGGCCAAAAACATTCAGTACTTC
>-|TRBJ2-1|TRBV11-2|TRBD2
CATSPGLAGENYNEQFF
TGTGCCACCTCCCCGGGACTAGCGGGAGAAAACTACAATGAGCAGTTCTTC
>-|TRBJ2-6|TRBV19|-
CASRTTGSGANVLTF
TGTGCCAGTAGAACCACAGGCTCTGGGGCCAACGTCCTGACTTTC
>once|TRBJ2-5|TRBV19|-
CVSSIGGQETQYF
TGTGTCAGTAGTATAGGGGGCCAAGAGACCCAGTACTTC
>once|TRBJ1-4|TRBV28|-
CASSSSGAPANEKLFF
TGTGCCAGCAGTTCCTCGGGGGCCCCGGCTAATGAAAAACTGTTTTTT
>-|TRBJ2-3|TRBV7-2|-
CASSSPPTVSGTQYF
TGTGCCAGCAGCTCGCCCCCTACGGTCTCCGGTACGCAGTATTTT
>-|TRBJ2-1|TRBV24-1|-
CATSDRGSGRYNEQFF
TGTGCCACCAGTGATCGAGGGAGCGGGCGTTACAATGAGCAGTTCTTC
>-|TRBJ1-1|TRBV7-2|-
CASSQGLGTEAFF
TGTGCCAGCAGCCAGGGGTTGGGCACTGAAGCTTTCTTT
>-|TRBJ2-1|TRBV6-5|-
CASRRPGPFYNEQFF
TGTGCCAGCAGAAGACCGGGACCCTTCTACAATGAGCAGTTCTTC
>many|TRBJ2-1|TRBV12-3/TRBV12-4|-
CASRPGLKINEQFF
TGTGCCAGCAGGCCGGGACTTAAAATCAATGAGCAGTTCTTC
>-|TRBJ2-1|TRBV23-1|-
CASSQSTLPDPGNEQFF
TGCGCCAGCAGTCAATCCACGCTCCCGGACCCTGGGAATGAGCAGTTCTTC
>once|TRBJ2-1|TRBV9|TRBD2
CASSVEFRTSDNEQFF
TGTGCCAGCAGCGTCGAATTCCGGACTAGCGATAATGAGCAGTTCTTC
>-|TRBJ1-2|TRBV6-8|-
CASILKSTGQLGYTF
TGTGCCAGCATTTTAAAATCGACAGGCCAACTTGGCTACACCTTC
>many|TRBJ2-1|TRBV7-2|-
CASSRRNEQFF
TGTGCCAGCAGCCGTAGGAATGAGCAGTTCTTC
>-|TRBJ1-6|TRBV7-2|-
CASSTDPYPNSPLHF
TGTGCCAGCAGCACGGATCCATACCCGAATTCACCCCTCCACTTT
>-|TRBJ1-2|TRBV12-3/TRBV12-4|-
CASSSGTAFF
TGTGCCAGCAGCTCTGGGACCGCATTTTTC
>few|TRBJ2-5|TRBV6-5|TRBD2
CASSYGAGGRETQYF
TGTGCCAGCAGTTACGGTGCGGGAGGCCGGGAGACCCAGTACTTC
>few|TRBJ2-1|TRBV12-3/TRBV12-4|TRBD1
CASSLWTGGIRGNEQFF
TGTGCCAGCAGTTTATGGACAGGGGGAATTAGGGGCAATGAGCAGTTCTTC
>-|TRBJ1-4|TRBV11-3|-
CASSPRSTNEKLFF
TGTGCCAGCAGCCCGCGCTCAACTAATGAAAAACTGTTTTTT
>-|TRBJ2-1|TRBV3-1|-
CASSQVARGGHEQFF
TGTGCCAGCAGCCAAGTTGCCCGAGGTGGGCATGAGCAGTTCTTC
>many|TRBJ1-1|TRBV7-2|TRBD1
CASSVPQGAADEAFF
TGTGCCAGCAGCGTACCCCAGGGGGCCGCAGATGAAGCTTTCTTT
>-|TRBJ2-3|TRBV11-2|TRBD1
CASSLWTGLPDTQYF
TGTGCCAGCAGCTTGTGGACAGGGTTGCCAGATACGCAGTATTTT
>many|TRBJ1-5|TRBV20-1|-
CSALTRSGNQPQHF
TGCAGTGCCTTAACCCGGAGCGGCAATCAGCCCCAGCATTTT
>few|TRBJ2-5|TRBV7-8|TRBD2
CASSTQGLAGGKETQYF
TGTGCCAGCAGCACCCAAGGACTAGCGGGAGGGAAAGAGACCCAGTACTTC
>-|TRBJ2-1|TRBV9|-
CASSVSRVSLGNEQFF
TGTGCCAGCAGCGTATCCAGAGTCTCCCTGGGCAATGAGCAGTTCTTC
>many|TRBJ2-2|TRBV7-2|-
CASSLRTAGELFF
TGTGCCAGCAGCCTGCGGACTGCCGGGGAGCTGTTTTTT
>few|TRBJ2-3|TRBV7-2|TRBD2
CASSRGLEKQYF
TGTGCCAGCAGCCGAGGACTAGAGAAGCAGTATTTT
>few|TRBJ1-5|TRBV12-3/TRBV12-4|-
CASSSMGGRQPQHF
TGTGCCAGCAGCTCCATGGGGGGGAGACAGCCCCAGCATTTT
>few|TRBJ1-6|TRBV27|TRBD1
CASSSTGVASPLHF
TGTGCCAGCAGCTCCACAGGGGTAGCTTCACCCCTCCACTTT
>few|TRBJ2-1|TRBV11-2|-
CASSLRTHSYNEQFF
TGTGCCAGCAGCTTAAGGACCCATTCCTACAATGAGCAGTTCTTC
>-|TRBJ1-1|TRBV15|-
CATSRENVGPNTEAFF
TGTGCCACCAGCAGAGAAAATGTCGGGCCGAACACTGAAGCTTTCTTT
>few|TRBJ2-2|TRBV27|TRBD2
CASSFVSGRNTGELFF
TGTGCCAGCAGTTTCGTAAGCGGGAGGAACACCGGGGAGCTGTTTTTT
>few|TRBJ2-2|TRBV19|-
CASHAGSGELFF
TGTGCCAGCCACGCGGGTTCCGGGGAGCTGTTTTTT
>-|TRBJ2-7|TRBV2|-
CASSRDQTYEQYF
TGTGCCAGCAGCCGAGACCAAACCTACGAGCAGTACTTC
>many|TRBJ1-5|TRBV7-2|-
CASSSPRDGAQPQHF
TGTGCCAGCAGCTCCCCCAGGGATGGGGCTCAGCCCCAGCATTTT
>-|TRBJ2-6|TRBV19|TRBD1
CASSIDRDRVGANVLTF
TGTGCCAGTAGTATAGATCGTGACAGGGTCGGGGCCAACGTCCTGACTTTC
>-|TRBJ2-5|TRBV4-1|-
CASSQVGNEEETQYF
TGCGCCAGCAGCCAAGTGGGGAACGAGGAAGAGACCCAGTACTTC
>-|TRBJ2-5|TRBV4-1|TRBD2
CASSQELAGGQETQYF
TGCGCCAGCAGCCAAGAGTTAGCGGGAGGCCAAGAGACCCAGTACTTC
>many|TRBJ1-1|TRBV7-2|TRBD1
CASSPDRDTEAFF
TGTGCCAGCAGCCCCGACAGGGACACTGAAGCTTTCTTT
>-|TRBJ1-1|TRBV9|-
CASSVVQKNTEAFF
TGTGCCAGCAGCGTAGTACAGAAAAACACTGAAGCTTTCTTT
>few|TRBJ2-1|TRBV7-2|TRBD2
CASSLSGSKFF
TGTGCCAGCAGCTTGAGCGGGAGTAAATTCTTC